This T cell receptor beta chain came from a study of OX40 agonist ivuxolimab in advanced cancers. Study at large: Ivuxolimab, an antibody acting as an agonist of OX40 (CD134), was used to treat patients. Three partial responders included one hepatocellular carcinoma patient and two cutaneous melanoma patients.

Germline V gives CDR1 SGHKS, CDR2 YYEKEE (reference sequence). The CDR3 has 14 amino acids. V lost 1 base, J lost 8 bases, and 2 bases stayed unmatched. TCRdb's copy holds only in-frame clones and misses some; the assay was immunoSEQ multiplex PCR. The data contain about 84,000 clones, 85% of them singletons. Regarding the study as a whole: Researchers did not determine the expanded peripheral T cells' antigen specificity.

Regarding this clone: Its specificity is unknown.

The sequences come from CD4+ or CD8+ T cells sorted from blood, collected in a trial of the OX40 agonist ivuxolimab. The origin of this receptor is an adult with an advanced solid tumor such as melanoma, head and neck, liver or kidney cancer. The chain combines TRBV5-5 with TRBJ2-1, with 11 positions matching TRBD1. Here the CDR3 reads CASSLWTGGDEQFF. The CDR3 nucleotides read TGTGCCAGCAGCTTGTGGACAGGGGGCGATGAGCAGTTCTTC.